These T cell receptor beta chains were read from a single sample in a study of response to subunit inactivated influenza vaccine. TCRdb reprocessed the RT-PCR reads via MiXCR and lists one record per CDR3 protein. Of approximately 310,000 distinct CDR3 sequences listed, roughly 22% were seen once; the top ten hold roughly 10%. The material was PBMCs from blood, obtained roughly 20 months after vaccination. These TCRs come from a man between 50 and 69 years old who received an inactivated influenza vaccine. The CDR3 runs from the conserved cysteine through the conserved F or W. The order of the fields is D gene, clone size, V gene, J gene, CDR3 protein, CDR3 DNA. A D gene is named only where the DNA matches it firmly. Expanded clones get a size class; other rows say once, few or many, or leave the size out.

NA	NA	TRBV3-1	TRBJ1-1	CASSGYQGSNTEAFF	TGTGCCAGCAGCGGCTACCAGGGGTCCAACACTGAAGCTTTCTTT
NA	once	TRBV18	TRBJ2-7	CASSPPDAYEQYF	TGTGCCAGCTCACCTCCGGACGCCTACGAGCAGTACTTC
NA	NA	TRBV10-3	TRBJ2-7	CAISDRSGFSYEQYF	TGTGCCATCAGTGATAGGAGCGGGTTCTCCTACGAGCAGTACTTC
NA	few	TRBV7-9	TRBJ2-3	CASSSKGPDTQYF	TGTGCCAGCAGCTCGAAGGGGCCAGATACGCAGTATTTT
NA	few	TRBV28	TRBJ1-5	CASSGTRNQPQHF	TGTGCCAGCAGTGGGACCCGCAATCAGCCCCAGCATTTT
TRBD2	NA	TRBV6-2/TRBV6-3	TRBJ2-3	CASSPTSGTPDTQYF	TGTGCCAGCAGTCCGACTAGCGGGACCCCAGATACGCAGTATTTT
NA	NA	TRBV7-7	TRBJ2-1	CASRSTSRPFNEQFF	TGTGCTAGCAGATCCACTAGCCGACCTTTCAATGAGCAGTTCTTC
NA	many	TRBV6-2/TRBV6-3	TRBJ2-5	CASSYPETQYF	TGTGCCAGCAGTTACCCGGAGACCCAGTACTTC
NA	few	TRBV4-3	TRBJ1-4	CASSQRGGGNEKLFF	TGCGCCAGCAGCCAGAGAGGGGGGGGTAATGAAAAACTGTTTTTT
NA	NA	TRBV24-1	TRBJ2-1	CATSGETGTGNNEQFF	TGTGCCACCAGTGGCGAAACAGGGACGGGTAACAATGAGCAGTTCTTC
TRBD1	few	TRBV19	TRBJ1-4	CASSRFGDRGDEKLFF	TGTGCCAGTAGTCGCTTCGGGGACAGGGGGGATGAAAAACTGTTTTTT
NA	few	TRBV3-1	TRBJ1-2	CASSRSPRGNYGYTF	TGTGCCAGCAGCCGCTCACCCAGGGGAAACTATGGCTACACCTTC
TRBD2	few	TRBV29-1	TRBJ2-2	CSATSGTNTGELFF	TGCAGCGCGACTAGCGGGACGAACACCGGGGAGCTGTTTTTT
NA	NA	TRBV20-1	TRBJ2-1	CSARDLASGSSYNEQFF	TGCAGTGCTAGAGATCTGGCGTCCGGAAGCTCCTACAATGAGCAGTTCTTC
TRBD1	NA	TRBV29-1	TRBJ2-4	CSVEAPGQGTGNIQYF	TGCAGCGTTGAAGCCCCGGGACAGGGGACCGGAAACATTCAGTACTTC
NA	NA	TRBV7-2	TRBJ1-4	CASSLARSTNEKLFF	TGTGCCAGCAGCTTGGCCCGGTCCACTAATGAAAAACTGTTTTTT
NA	few	TRBV20-1	TRBJ2-7	CSASWGNEQYF	TGCAGTGCTAGCTGGGGTAACGAGCAGTACTTC
NA	NA	TRBV4-3	TRBJ1-3	CASSRLGFTGNTIYF	TGCGCCAGCAGCCGTTTAGGGTTTACTGGAAACACCATATATTTT
TRBD1	NA	TRBV5-1	TRBJ1-1	CASSLGGQVEAFF	TGCGCCAGCAGCTTGGGCGGACAGGTCGAAGCTTTCTTT
NA	many	TRBV7-9	TRBJ1-6	CASSLEGRGPLHF	TGTGCCAGCAGCTTAGAGGGAAGGGGACCCCTCCACTTT
TRBD2	NA	TRBV28	TRBJ2-5	CASIASGGCQETQYF	TGTGCCAGCATTGCTAGCGGGGGGTGCCAAGAGACCCAGTACTTC
TRBD1	NA	TRBV20-1	TRBJ2-7	CSAKHRQGYYEQYF	TGCAGTGCCAAACACAGACAGGGTTACTACGAGCAGTACTTC
NA	NA	TRBV5-4	TRBJ1-3	CASSPFEGGQGNTIYF	TGTGCCAGCAGCCCCTTCGAGGGAGGACAAGGAAACACCATATATTTT
NA	NA	TRBV5-4	TRBJ2-2	CASSQGGSVNTGELFF	TGTGCCAGCAGCCAGGGCGGTAGCGTGAACACCGGGGAGCTGTTTTTT
NA	few	TRBV7-2	TRBJ1-1	CASSWVVRNTEAFF	TGTGCCAGCAGCTGGGTTGTCCGTAACACTGAAGCTTTCTTT
NA	few	TRBV6-5	TRBJ1-2	CASSYSRGSDGYTF	TGTGCCAGCAGTTACTCTAGGGGTTCGGACGGCTACACCTTC